One T cell receptor (beta chain) is described in this entry. These data come from a study of blood T cell repertoires in COVID-19. On the study more broadly: The United States, Italy and Spain were the sources of the acute and convalescent COVID-19 samples. The analysed material was cDNA or gDNA that came from T cells, B-cell-depleted T cells, or PBMCs.

Authors' analysis steps: The assay estimated nucleated cells by amplifying reference gene primers. The table came from immunoSEQ multiplex PCR; TCRdb's copy has only in-frame clones and leaves some out. The DNA was the basis for D and trimming; V, J and clone size are from that table. The table includes 150,000 to 200,000 clones, more than 85% detected once. Seattle's enrolled individuals joined amid active infection and were then monitored longitudinally. The sequenced sample consisted of peripheral blood. The sequence was obtained from a man aged 55 to 70 with COVID-19, enrolled during active disease.

The CDR3 spells CASSLFDGANQPQHF. For the CDR3, the DNA is TGTGCCAGCAGCTTATTCGACGGAGCTAATCAGCCCCAGCATTTT. The chain joins TRBV11-2 to TRBJ1-5; D unclear. Trimming took 2 bases from V and 4 from J, leaving 12 bases between them. Germline values: CDR1 SGHAT, CDR2 FQNNGV. The CDR3 covers 15 residues. Full variable domain (rest looked up from reference TRBV11-2 and TRBJ1-5): EAGVAQSPRYKIIEKRQSVAFWCNPISGHATLYWYQQILGQGPKLLIQFQNNGVVDDSQLPKDRFSAERLKGVDSTLKIQPAKLEDSAVYLCASSLFDGANQPQHFGDGTRLSIL.